The entry below describes one TCR beta chain. Its specificity is not known. The data were obtained in a study of cytomegalovirus exposure and HLA in healthy donors. Study-level information: Most genotyped donors, 65% to 85% of 398, had Caucasian-associated genetic ancestry. Points from the study as a whole: The authors later linked a missense DCLRE1C variant to TCR beta V- and J-gene trimming.

The PCR made use of 60 Vbeta and 13 Jbeta primers. Here immunoSEQ multiplex PCR was the method, and the copy in TCRdb shows in-frame clones only, minus some. The sample includes 100,000 to 120,000 clones, around 86% of them seen just once. Despite likely unrecorded immune exposures, the donors were nominally healthy at the time of sampling. There are 13 residues in the CDR3. V was shortened by 4 bases and J by 9 bases, with 14 bases between the two germline ends. Germline V gene sequence: CDR1 SGHDT, CDR2 YYEEEE. The V call is TRBV5-6, the J call TRBJ2-1; tentatively, D is TRBD2 (5 bases). The clonotype comes from a man in his forties in good health and CMV-seronegative. Sequenced material: PBMCs. The CDR3 spells CASSPKPAGEQFF. For the CDR3, the DNA is TGTGCCAGCAGCCCGAAGCCGGCGGGTGAGCAGTTCTTC. Drawing the rest from reference TRBV5-6 and TRBJ2-1, the complete variable domain is DAGVTQSPTHLIKTRGQQVTLRCSPKSGHDTVSWYQQALGQGPQFIFQYYEEEERQRGNFPDRFSGHQFPNYSSELNVNALLLGDSALYLCASSPKPAGEQFFGPGTRLTVL.